These 20 T cell receptor beta chains came from one sample sequenced in a study of cytomegalovirus exposure and HLA in healthy donors. Generated by immunoSEQ multiplex PCR, the TCRdb table keeps only in-frame clones and is missing some. The sample gives about 280,000 clones, approximately 87% of which show up once; about 0.9% is in the top ten. Sequenced sample: PBMCs. These receptor sequences come from a woman aged 18-35 years in good health and CMV-seronegative.

CDR3 bases: TGTGCCAGCAGTGTTATAAACAGGGAATCCTACGAGCAGTACTTC. Translating gives CASSVINRESYEQYF. This chain connects TRBV28 to TRBJ2-7; perhaps TRBD1 as D (6 bases). The CDR3 extends over 15 amino acids. Germline V CDR1 and CDR2: MDHEN, SYDVKM. With 5 bases removed from V and 1 base from J, the gap between germline ends came to 15 bases.

V and J are TRBV4-1 and TRBJ2-7, with a possible D match to TRBD1 (5 bases). The V and J ends lost 4 bases and 0 bases respectively, with 13 bases between them. There are 15 residues in the CDR3. In germline, CDR1 is MGHRA, CDR2 YSYEKL. The CDR3 region has the DNA TGCGCCAGCAGCCTGGGGCAGGATAGCTCCTACGAGCAGTACTTC. This translates into CASSLGQDSSYEQYF.

This chain connects TRBV28 to TRBJ2-4, with D perhaps matching TRBD2 (6 bases). The V gene lost 9 bases and the J gene lost 4 bases, with 19 bases spanning the gap. From germline, CDR1 is MDHEN and CDR2 SYDVKM. This CDR3 comprises 15 residues. CDR3 in DNA: TGTGCCAGTTTGGGGACTGTCCAGACAAAAAACATTCAGTACTTC. Translated: CASLGTVQTKNIQYF.

The gene calls are TRBV6-1 and TRBJ1-2, with a possible D match to TRBD1 (5 bases). V was pared by 3 bases and J by 6 bases, with 14 bases between. The CDR3 covers 14 residues. The germline V gene encodes CDR1 MNHNS and CDR2 SASEGT. The CDR3 DNA sequence: TGTGCCAGCAGTGACTGGGGCCCGGCAAATGGCTACACCTTC. Translating gives CASSDWGPANGYTF.

This clone showed up just once. V and J are TRBV6-5 and TRBJ1-1; D perhaps matches TRBD1 (5 bases). Germline V gene sequence: CDR1 MNHEY, CDR2 SVGAGI. V lost 4 bases and J lost 7, with 16 bases in between. CDR3 length: 14 amino acids. The CDR3 region has the DNA TGTGCCAGCAGTTTTGTCGACAAGCAGGGTGAAGCTTTCTTT. Protein sequence: CASSFVDKQGEAFF.

Concerning this clone: The sample has other DNA sequences that encode this CDR3 too. The chain couples TRBV9 to TRBJ2-1, with TRBD2 matching over 9 bases. Germline loops: CDR1 SGDLS, CDR2 YYNGEE. The V and J ends lost 0 bases and 6 bases, in that order; junction bases with no gene match: 4. The CDR3 consists of 15 residues. The DNA for the CDR3 is TGTGCCAGCAGCGTAGCTACTAGCGGGCGCAATGAGCAGTTCTTC. This codes for CASSVATSGRNEQFF.

CDR3 coding DNA: TGCGCCAGCAGCTTGGAGGGAGGGGATATCTATGGCTACACCTTC. It yields the protein CASSLEGGDIYGYTF. The chain recombines TRBV5-1 with TRBJ1-2; D may be TRBD1 (5 bases). Germline V gene sequence: CDR1 SGHRS, CDR2 YFSETQ. V lost 0 bases, J lost 4 bases, and 13 bases lay in between. This CDR3 spans 15 amino acids.

This clone showed up just a few times. The chain joins TRBV2 to TRBJ1-1; D is unclear. The germline V gene has CDR1 SNHLY and CDR2 FYNNEI. V was shortened by 3 bases and J by 4 bases, with 9 bases between the two germline ends. The CDR3 extends over 13 amino acids. The CDR3 nucleotides read TGTGCCAGCAGTGATTGGGCGAGCACTGAAGCTTTCTTT. Translated, it gives CASSDWASTEAFF.

DNA of the CDR3: TGTGCCAGCATCCCCGGGACCGGGACAGGGGCCTACGAGCAGTACTTC. This encodes CASIPGTGTGAYEQYF. The chain is built from TRBV28 and TRBJ2-7; 10 nucleotides agree with TRBD1. V dropped 7 bases and J dropped 2; count of bases not matched to a gene: 11. Per the germline V gene, CDR1 is MDHEN and CDR2 is SYDVKM. The CDR3 covers 16 residues.

This chain joins TRBV7-6 and TRBJ2-5, with TRBD2 identical over 14 bases. The CDR3 runs 19 residues. In germline, CDR1 is SGHVS, CDR2 FNYEAQ. Trimming removed 6 bases from V and 3 bases from J; junction bases left unmatched: 15. CDR3 DNA sequence: TGTGCCAGCAGTCGTCGTCCGGGACTAGCGGGAGTTTTAGAAGAGACCCAGTACTTC. Translating gives CASSRRPGLAGVLEETQYF.

J is TRBJ2-1 and V is TRBV4-1; no clear D. Per the germline V gene, CDR1 is MGHRA and CDR2 is YSYEKL. The V end was cut by 2 bases, the J end by 2 bases, with 13 bases between. CDR3 length: 16 residues. In nucleotides, the CDR3 is TGCGCCAGCAGCCAATTGCCGGTTCCCGCCTACAATGAGCAGTTCTTC. This translates into CASSQLPVPAYNEQFF.

CDR3 protein: CASSTKGQGALWAGANVLTF. In DNA form, the CDR3 reads TGTGCCAGTAGTACCAAAGGACAGGGGGCGCTATGGGCTGGGGCCAACGTCCTGACTTTC. The V call is TRBV19, the J call TRBJ2-6, with 11 bases identical to TRBD1. Germline trimming cut 4 bases from V and 2 bases from J; bases unmatched to any gene: 13. The CDR3 length is 20 residues. Germline-derived CDR1 and CDR2 are LNHDA and SQIVND (reference sequence).

The J gene is TRBJ1-1, the V gene TRBV2, with D uncertain. The ends were cut back, 7 bases at V and 11 bases at J, with 14 bases in the middle. There are 11 residues in the CDR3. Germline CDR1 SNHLY, CDR2 FYNNEI. The DNA of the CDR3 is TGTGCCAGCATCGGCGGGTTTGACGCTTTCTTT. Residues: CASIGGFDAFF.

The chain is built from TRBV29-1 and TRBJ2-7; D is undetermined. This CDR3 region has 11 residues. Trimming removed 6 bases at V and 3 bases at J, with 9 bases between. Germline CDR1 SQVTM, CDR2 ANQGSEA. This CDR3 reads CSVETGYEQYF. The DNA of the CDR3 is TGCAGCGTGGAGACTGGCTACGAGCAGTACTTC.

V usage is TRBV6-5 and J usage is TRBJ2-2; maybe TRBD2 (6 bases). Germline CDR1 reads MNHEY; CDR2 reads SVGAGI. Trimming cost V 7 bases and J 1 base, with 7 bases left between them. This CDR3 spans 13 amino acids. CDR3 residues: CASMGGNTGELFF. CDR3 coding DNA: TGTGCCAGCATGGGAGGGAACACCGGGGAGCTGTTTTTT.

This chain joins TRBV11-2 and TRBJ1-2; D unclear. Between the trimmed V and J ends, which lost 3 bases and 2 bases, there was a span of 13 bases. In germline, CDR1 is SGHAT, CDR2 FQNNGV. The CDR3 contains 15 residues. The CDR3 DNA follows: TGTGCCAGCAGCTTTTCGGAGGGCCCGAACTATGGCTACACCTTC. Translating it yields CASSFSEGPNYGYTF.

This clone was found once. The rearrangement joins TRBV18 to TRBJ2-2, with TRBD2 matching over 7 bases. The CDR3 covers 15 residues. Germline V gives CDR1 KGHSH, CDR2 LQKENI. V lost 6 bases and J lost 0; bases outside the gene matches: 4. The CDR3 sequence: CASSVGLANTGELFF. In nucleotides, the CDR3 is TGTGCCAGCTCCGTTGGACTAGCGAACACCGGGGAGCTGTTTTTT.

CDR3 sequence reads: CASSLGVAGNQETQYF. As DNA, the CDR3 is TGTGCCAGCAGCTTAGGGGTAGCGGGGAACCAAGAGACCCAGTACTTC. V usage is TRBV11-2 and J usage is TRBJ2-5, with 8 nucleotides matching TRBD2. Trimming took 1 base from V and 0 from J; bases not matched to a gene: 4. Germline V CDR1 and CDR2: SGHAT, FQNNGV. CDR3 size: 16 residues.

The rearrangement joins TRBV7-3 to TRBJ2-7, with 8 bases that match TRBD1. CDR1 and CDR2 from the germline V gene are SGHTA and FQGTGA. The trim removed 5 bases at V and 4 bases at J, leaving 7 bases unmatched. The CDR3 loop spans 14 amino acids. The CDR3 nucleotides are TGTGCCAGCAGCCTTGGGACAGGACCATACGAGCAGTACTTC. Translated: CASSLGTGPYEQYF.

The chain combines TRBV19 with TRBJ1-2, with TRBD1 matching over 8 bases. Germline V CDR1 and CDR2: LNHDA, SQIVND (reference sequence). CDR3 length equals 13 residues. J lost 6 bases, V lost 6 bases, and 6 bases had no gene match. The CDR3, as DNA: TGTGCCAGTAGACCAGGGGGCTACGATGGCTACACCTTC. Protein: CASRPGGYDGYTF.